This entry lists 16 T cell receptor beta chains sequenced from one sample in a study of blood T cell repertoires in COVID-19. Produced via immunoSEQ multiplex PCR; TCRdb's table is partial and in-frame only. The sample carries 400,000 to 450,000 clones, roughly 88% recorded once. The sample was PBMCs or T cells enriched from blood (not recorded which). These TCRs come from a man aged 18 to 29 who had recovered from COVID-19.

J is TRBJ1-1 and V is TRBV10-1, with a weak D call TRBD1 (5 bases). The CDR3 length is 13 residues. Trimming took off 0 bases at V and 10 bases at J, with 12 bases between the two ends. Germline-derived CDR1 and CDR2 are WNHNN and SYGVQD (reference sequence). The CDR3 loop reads CASSESRVPRAFF. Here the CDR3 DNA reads TGCGCCAGCAGTGAGTCCAGGGTCCCAAGAGCTTTCTTT.

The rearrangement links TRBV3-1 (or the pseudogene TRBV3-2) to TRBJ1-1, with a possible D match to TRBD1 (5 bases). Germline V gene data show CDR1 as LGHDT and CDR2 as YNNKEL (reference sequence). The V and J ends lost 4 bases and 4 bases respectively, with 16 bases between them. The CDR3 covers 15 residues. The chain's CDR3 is CASSPVSAGGTEAFF. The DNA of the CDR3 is TGTGCCAGCAGCCCCGTTTCGGCGGGGGGCACTGAAGCTTTCTTT.

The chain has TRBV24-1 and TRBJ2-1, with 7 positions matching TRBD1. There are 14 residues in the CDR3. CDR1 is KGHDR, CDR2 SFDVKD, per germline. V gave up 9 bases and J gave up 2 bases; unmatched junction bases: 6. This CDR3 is CATGDRVTYNEQFF. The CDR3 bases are TGTGCCACCGGAGACAGGGTCACCTACAATGAGCAGTTCTTC.

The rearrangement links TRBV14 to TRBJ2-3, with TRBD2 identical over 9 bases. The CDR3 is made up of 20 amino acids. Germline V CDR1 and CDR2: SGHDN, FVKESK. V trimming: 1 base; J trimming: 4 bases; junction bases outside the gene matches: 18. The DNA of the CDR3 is TGTGCCAGCAGCCAAGCCCTCATGGTAGGTTCTAGCGGGGAGGCAGATACGCAGTATTTT. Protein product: CASSQALMVGSSGEADTQYF. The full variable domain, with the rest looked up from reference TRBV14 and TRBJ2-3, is EAGVTQFPSHSVIEKGQTVTLRCDPISGHDNLYWYRRVMGKEIKFLLHFVKESKQDESGMPNNRFLAERTGGTYSTLKVQPAELEDSGVYFCASSQALMVGSSGEADTQYFGPGTRLTVL.

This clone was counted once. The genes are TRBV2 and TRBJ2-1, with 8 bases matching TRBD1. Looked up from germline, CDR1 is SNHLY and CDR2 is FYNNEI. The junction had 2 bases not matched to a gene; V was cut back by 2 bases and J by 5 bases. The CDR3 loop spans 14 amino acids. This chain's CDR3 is CASSEWTGNNEQFF. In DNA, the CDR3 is TGTGCCAGCAGTGAATGGACAGGGAACAATGAGCAGTTCTTC.

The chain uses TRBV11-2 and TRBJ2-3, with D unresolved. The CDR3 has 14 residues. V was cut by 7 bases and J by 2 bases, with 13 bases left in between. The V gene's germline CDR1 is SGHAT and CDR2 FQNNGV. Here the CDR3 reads CASTPLQDTDTQYF. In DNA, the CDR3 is TGTGCCAGCACCCCTCTCCAGGACACAGATACGCAGTATTTT. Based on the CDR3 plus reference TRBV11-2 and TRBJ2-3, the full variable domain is EAGVAQSPRYKIIEKRQSVAFWCNPISGHATLYWYQQILGQGPKLLIQFQNNGVVDDSQLPKDRFSAERLKGVDSTLKIQPAKLEDSAVYLCASTPLQDTDTQYFGPGTRLTVL.

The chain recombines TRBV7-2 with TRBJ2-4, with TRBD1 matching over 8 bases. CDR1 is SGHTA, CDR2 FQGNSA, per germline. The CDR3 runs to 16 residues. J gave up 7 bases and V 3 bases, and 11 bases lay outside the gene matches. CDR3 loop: CASSLAGGAGRNIQYF. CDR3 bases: TGTGCCAGCAGCTTGGCAGGGGGCGCGGGTAGGAACATTCAGTACTTC.

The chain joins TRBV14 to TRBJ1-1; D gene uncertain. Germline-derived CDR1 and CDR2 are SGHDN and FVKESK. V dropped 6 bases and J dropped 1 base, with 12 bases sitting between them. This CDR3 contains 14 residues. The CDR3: CASSRHGSNTEAFF. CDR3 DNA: TGTGCCAGCAGTCGACACGGTTCGAACACTGAAGCTTTCTTT.

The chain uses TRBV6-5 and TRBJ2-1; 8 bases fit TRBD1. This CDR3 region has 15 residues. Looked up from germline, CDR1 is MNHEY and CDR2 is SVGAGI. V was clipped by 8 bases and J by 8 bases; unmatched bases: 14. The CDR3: CASGSRQGAGDEQFF. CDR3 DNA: TGTGCCAGCGGAAGCCGCCAGGGGGCTGGGGATGAGCAGTTCTTC.

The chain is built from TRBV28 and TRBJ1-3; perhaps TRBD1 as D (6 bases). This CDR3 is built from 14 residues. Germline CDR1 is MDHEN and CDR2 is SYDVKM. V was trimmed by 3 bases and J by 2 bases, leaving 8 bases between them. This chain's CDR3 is CASSLSGAGNTIYF. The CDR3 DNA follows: TGTGCCAGCAGTTTGTCAGGGGCTGGAAACACCATATATTTT.

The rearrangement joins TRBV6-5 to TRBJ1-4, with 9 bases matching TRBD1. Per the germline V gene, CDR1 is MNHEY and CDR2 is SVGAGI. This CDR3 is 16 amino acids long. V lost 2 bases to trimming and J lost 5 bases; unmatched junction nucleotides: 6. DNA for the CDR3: TGTGCCAGCAGTTACCGCCTAGGACAGGGGAATGAAAAACTGTTTTTT. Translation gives CASSYRLGQGNEKLFF.

This CDR3 reads CASRPTTGGLSGQPQHF. DNA of the CDR3: TGTGCCAGTAGACCAACGACAGGGGGTTTAAGCGGGCAGCCCCAGCATTTT. The chain couples TRBV19 to TRBJ1-5, with 9 bases aligning to TRBD1. This CDR3 region has 17 residues. The V gene's germline CDR1 is LNHDA and CDR2 SQIVND (reference sequence). V lost 6 bases to trimming and J lost 7 bases; unmatched junction nucleotides: 16.

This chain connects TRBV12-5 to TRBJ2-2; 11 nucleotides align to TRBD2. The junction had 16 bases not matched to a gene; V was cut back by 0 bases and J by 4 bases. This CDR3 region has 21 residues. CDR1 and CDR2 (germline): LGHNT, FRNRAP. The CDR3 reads CASGLVLGTSGHRVSTGELFF. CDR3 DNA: TGTGCTAGTGGTTTGGTACTCGGGACTAGCGGCCACCGGGTGAGCACCGGGGAGCTGTTTTTT. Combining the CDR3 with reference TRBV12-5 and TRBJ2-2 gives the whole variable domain DARVTQTPRHKVTEMGQEVTMRCQPILGHNTVFWYRQTMMQGLELLAYFRNRAPLDDSGMPKDRFSAEMPDATLATLKIQPSEPRDSAVYFCASGLVLGTSGHRVSTGELFFGEGSRLTVL.

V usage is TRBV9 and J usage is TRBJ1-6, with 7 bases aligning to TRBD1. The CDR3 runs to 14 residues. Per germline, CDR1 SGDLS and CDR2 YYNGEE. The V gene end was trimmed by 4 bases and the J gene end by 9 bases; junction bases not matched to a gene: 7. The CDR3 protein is CASSPTGQLSPLHF. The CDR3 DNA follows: TGTGCCAGCAGCCCCACGGGACAGCTTTCACCCCTCCACTTT.

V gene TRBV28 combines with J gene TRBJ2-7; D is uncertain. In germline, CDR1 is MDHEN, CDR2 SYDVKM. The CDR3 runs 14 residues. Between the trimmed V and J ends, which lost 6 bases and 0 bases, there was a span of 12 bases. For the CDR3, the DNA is TGTGCCAGCAGAGCAGTCTACAGCTCCTACGAGCAGTACTTC. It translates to CASRAVYSSYEQYF.

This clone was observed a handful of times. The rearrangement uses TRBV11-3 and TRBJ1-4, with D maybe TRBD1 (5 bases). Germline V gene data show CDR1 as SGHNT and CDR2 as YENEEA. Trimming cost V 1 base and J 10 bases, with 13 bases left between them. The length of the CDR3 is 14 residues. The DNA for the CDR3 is TGTGCCAGCAGCTTAGGCGGACTCGGGGGAAAACTGTTTTTT. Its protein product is CASSLGGLGGKLFF.